Listed here are 17 T cell receptor beta chains from one sample, sequenced in a study of blood T cell repertoires in COVID-19. Profiled with immunoSEQ multiplex PCR; TCRdb holds only in-frame clones, not every one. The table has 100,000 to 120,000 clones, around 89% seen once. Sequencing was performed on peripheral blood. The receptor source for this set is a woman aged 45-59 years with acute or convalescent COVID-19.

The J gene is TRBJ2-1, the V gene TRBV3-1 (or the pseudogene TRBV3-2); D perhaps matches TRBD1 (5 bases). V was trimmed by 5 bases and J by 0 bases, leaving 20 bases between them. The germline gives CDR1 LGHDT, CDR2 YNNKEL (reference sequence). There are 18 residues in the CDR3. The CDR3 reads CASSKGKAAQVSYNEQFF. The CDR3 nucleotides are TGTGCCAGCAGCAAGGGGAAGGCGGCCCAGGTCTCCTACAATGAGCAGTTCTTC.

This clone was detected a few times. V gene TRBV2 combines with J gene TRBJ1-3; D call uncertain. The length of the CDR3 is 14 residues. Per germline, CDR1 SNHLY and CDR2 FYNNEI. The V gene lost 7 bases and the J gene lost 0 bases, with 10 bases spanning the gap. CDR3: CASTEAISGNTIYF. In nucleotides, the CDR3 is TGTGCCAGCACGGAGGCAATCTCTGGAAACACCATATATTTT.

This clone was detected only once. The CDR3 protein is CASSDVTVNTDTQYF. CDR3 in DNA: TGTGCCAGCAGTGACGTCACAGTAAACACAGATACGCAGTATTTT. V usage is TRBV2 and J usage is TRBJ2-3; no reliable D call. This CDR3 comprises 15 residues. The V and J ends lost 3 bases and 2 bases respectively, with 12 bases between them. Germline values: CDR1 SNHLY, CDR2 FYNNEI.

The J gene is TRBJ1-1, the V gene TRBV12-3 or TRBV12-4; D is unclear. This CDR3 has 13 residues. V lost 0 bases and J 7 bases, leaving 9 bases between the germline ends. Here the CDR3 DNA reads TGTGCCAGCAGTTTAGCGGGGAGAGTTGAAGCTTTCTTT. As protein: CASSLAGRVEAFF.

The CDR3 protein is CASSPPGRDYEQYF. Written as DNA, the CDR3 is TGTGCCAGCAGCCCCCCAGGACGGGACTACGAGCAGTACTTC. V and J are TRBV11-3 and TRBJ2-7; D might be TRBD2 (5 bases). V lost 5 bases to trimming and J lost 3 bases, with 14 bases between them. Germline CDR1 reads SGHNT; CDR2 reads YENEEA. The CDR3 contains 14 residues.

Points on this clone: Within the sample, other DNA sequences also encode this same CDR3. The gene calls are TRBV7-6 and TRBJ1-2; TRBD1 agrees at 11 bases. J was trimmed by 7 bases and V by 6 bases; bases with no gene match: 19. Germline lookup yields CDR1 SGHVS and CDR2 FNYEAQ. The CDR3 has 18 amino acids. The DNA of the CDR3 is TGTGCCAGCAGTTTATCTACCATGGGACAGGGGGAATTGTCTGGCTACACCTTC. Residues: CASSLSTMGQGELSGYTF.

This chain connects TRBV30 to TRBJ2-3; 12 nucleotides match TRBD2. Germline V gene sequence: CDR1 GTSNPN, CDR2 SVGIG (reference sequence). This CDR3 spans 16 amino acids. Trimming took 2 bases from V and 2 from J; bases not matched to a gene: 5. CDR3 in DNA: TGTGCCTGGAGTCCAGGACTAGCGGGGCCCACAGATACGCAGTATTTT. Protein: CAWSPGLAGPTDTQYF.

The V gene is TRBV5-1, the J gene TRBJ1-6, with no clear D. This CDR3 region has 14 residues. From germline, CDR1 is SGHRS and CDR2 YFSETQ. V dropped 2 bases and J dropped 10 bases, with 13 bases sitting between them. The CDR3: CASSFVTPGSPLHF. In nucleotides, the CDR3 is TGCGCCAGCAGCTTCGTAACGCCGGGGTCACCCCTCCACTTT. The full variable domain, rest sourced from reference TRBV5-1 and TRBJ1-6, is KAGVTQTPRYLIKTRGQQVTLSCSPISGHRSVSWYQQTPGQGLQFLFEYFSETQRNKGNFPGRFSGRQFSNSRSEMNVSTLELGDSALYLCASSFVTPGSPLHFGNGTRLTVT.

The chain carries TRBV11-2 and TRBJ2-1; 9 nucleotides match TRBD1. The V and J ends lost 6 bases and 8 bases, in that order; junction bases with no gene match: 8. This CDR3 contains 14 residues. CDR1 is SGHAT, CDR2 FQNNGV, per germline. This CDR3 reads CASRPGQGRDEQFF. CDR3 nucleotide sequence: TGTGCCAGCAGACCGGGACAGGGCCGGGATGAGCAGTTCTTC.

CDR3 in DNA: TGTGCCAGCAGTTACGGGACAGTCCGACATTCACCCCTCCACTTT. It yields the protein CASSYGTVRHSPLHF. The rearrangement uses TRBV6-2 or TRBV6-3 and TRBJ1-6; 7 bases map to TRBD1. This CDR3 has 15 residues. Germline V gene sequence: CDR1 MNHEY, CDR2 SVGEGT. Trimming at V came to 2 bases and at J to 8 bases, leaving 6 bases not matched to a gene.

The chain links TRBV28 to TRBJ2-7; 8 bases match TRBD2. The CDR3 contains 12 residues. Unmatched junction bases numbered 5, after V lost 7 bases and J lost 6 bases. Germline assignment: CDR1 MDHEN and CDR2 SYDVKM. CDR3 nucleotides: TGTGCCAGCACCCCCGGGAGGGGCGAGCAGTACTTC. Translated, it gives CASTPGRGEQYF.

This clone is labeled as medium-sized (0.01 to 0.1%). V is TRBV6-5 and J is TRBJ2-2; D gene ambiguous. Germline V gives CDR1 MNHEY, CDR2 SVGAGI. The ends were cut back, 7 bases at V and 1 base at J, with 4 bases in the middle. The CDR3 covers 12 residues. Here the CDR3 reads CASKRNTGELFF. The CDR3 nucleotides read TGTGCCAGCAAGCGGAACACCGGGGAGCTGTTTTTT.

The chain is built from TRBV11-2 and TRBJ2-2; no reliable D call. CDR1 SGHAT and CDR2 FQNNGV come from the germline V gene. The V gene lost 2 bases and the J gene lost 3 bases, with 16 bases spanning the gap. CDR3 length equals 17 residues. The CDR3 region is CASSLPYRVAYTGELFF. CDR3 DNA: TGTGCCAGCAGCTTACCTTATCGGGTAGCCTACACCGGGGAGCTGTTTTTT. The full variable domain, in which reference TRBV11-2 and TRBJ2-2 provide the parts outside the CDR3, is EAGVAQSPRYKIIEKRQSVAFWCNPISGHATLYWYQQILGQGPKLLIQFQNNGVVDDSQLPKDRFSAERLKGVDSTLKIQPAKLEDSAVYLCASSLPYRVAYTGELFFGEGSRLTVL.

The rearrangement joins TRBV24-1 to TRBJ2-3; D gene unclear. Germline CDR1 reads KGHDR; CDR2 reads SFDVKD. This CDR3 comprises 14 residues. The V end was cut by 4 bases, the J end by 6 bases, with 13 bases between. In nucleotides, the CDR3 is TGTGCCACCAGTGAGGGCCTCGTGGCCGATACGCAGTATTTT. Translated: CATSEGLVADTQYF.

The rearrangement links TRBV7-9 to TRBJ1-2; D perhaps matches TRBD1 (6 bases). From germline, CDR1 is SEHNR and CDR2 FQNEAQ (reference sequence). The V gene lost 5 bases and the J gene lost 1 base, with 8 bases spanning the gap. This CDR3 is 13 amino acids long. CDR3 DNA sequence: TGTGCCAGCAGCGGACAGTTTAACTATGGCTACACCTTC. Protein sequence: CASSGQFNYGYTF.

V and J are TRBV6-5 and TRBJ2-7; D is uncertain. Germline V CDR1 and CDR2: MNHEY, SVGAGI. This CDR3 contains 16 residues. V shed 0 bases and J shed 4 bases, with 16 bases lying between them. CDR3 protein: CASSYSYTAVDYEQYF. DNA of the CDR3: TGTGCCAGCAGTTACTCATACACAGCCGTGGATTACGAGCAGTACTTC.

The chain is built from TRBV4-2 and TRBJ1-4; possibly TRBD1 for D (5 bases). The CDR3 is 17 amino acids. Germline-derived CDR1 and CDR2 are LGHNA and YNFKEQ. V lost 1 base to trimming and J lost 4 bases, with 16 bases between them. DNA of the CDR3: TGTGCCAGCAGCCAAGCGGTTTCAGGGCGGATTAATGAAAAACTGTTTTTT. It yields the protein CASSQAVSGRINEKLFF.